This TCR beta chain originates from a study of Ad26.COV2.S vaccination and SARS-CoV-2 variants. Overall study findings and caveats: Higher spike-specific TCR breadth was found in vaccine recipients than in placebo recipients.

Treatment reported: approximately 18 received Ad26.COV2.S at low or high dose, single or two shots; about five received placebo; per-sample allocation not given. Specimens were obtained on day 63 following the first vaccine or placebo injection. The donor's status was that of an adult aged 18-55 years in Boston. Vaccine was an Ad26 vector expressing Wuhan-strain SARS-CoV-2 spike. Germline loops: CDR1 LGHNA, CDR2 YNFKEQ. This CDR3 spans 19 amino acids. J gave up 7 bases and V 7 bases, and 23 bases lay outside the gene matches. A note on this clone: Its specificity is unknown.

TCRdb keeps only in-frame clones here, not all; method: immunoSEQ multiplex PCR. Here the sample spans 300,000 to 400,000 clones, about 87% being singletons. This TCR derives from a person aged 18-60 years who received the Ad26.COV2.S COVID-19 vaccine or a placebo. The chain carries TRBV4-2 and TRBJ1-4; 8 nucleotides line up with TRBD1. The source was peripheral blood, collected in a trial of Ad26.COV2.S vaccine versus placebo. CDR3 in DNA: TGTGCCAGCACCTACTACCCCGGACAGGGACTAAACGGGGGTGAAAAACTGTTTTTT. It yields the protein CASTYYPGQGLNGGEKLFF.